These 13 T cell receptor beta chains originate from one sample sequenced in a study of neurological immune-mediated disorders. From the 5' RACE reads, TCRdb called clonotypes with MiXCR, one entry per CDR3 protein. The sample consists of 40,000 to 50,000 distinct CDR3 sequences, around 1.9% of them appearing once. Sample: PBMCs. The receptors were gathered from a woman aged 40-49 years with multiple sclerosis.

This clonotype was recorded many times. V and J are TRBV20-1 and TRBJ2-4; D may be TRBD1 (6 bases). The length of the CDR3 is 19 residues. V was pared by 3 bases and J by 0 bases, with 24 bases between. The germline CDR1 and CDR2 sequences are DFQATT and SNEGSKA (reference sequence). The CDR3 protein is CSASSRQAVKRGAKNIQYF. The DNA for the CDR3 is TGCAGTGCTAGTTCCCGACAGGCTGTGAAGAGGGGAGCCAAAAACATTCAGTACTTC.

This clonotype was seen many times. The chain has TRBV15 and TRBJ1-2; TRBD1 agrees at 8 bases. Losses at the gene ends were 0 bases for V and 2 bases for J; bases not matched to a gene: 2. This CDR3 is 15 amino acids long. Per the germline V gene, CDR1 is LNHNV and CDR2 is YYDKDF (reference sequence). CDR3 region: CATSRDGQGNYGYTF. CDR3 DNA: TGTGCCACCAGCAGAGATGGACAGGGCAACTATGGCTACACCTTC.

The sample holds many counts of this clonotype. The CDR3 DNA reads TGCGCCAGCAGCTCCGACCTCCCGAGCGGAAACACCATATATTTT. As protein: CASSSDLPSGNTIYF. The rearrangement uses TRBV5-1 and TRBJ1-3, with D unresolved. Germline values: CDR1 SGHRS, CDR2 YFSETQ. V lost 3 bases and J lost 4, with 14 bases in between. CDR3 length: 15 residues.

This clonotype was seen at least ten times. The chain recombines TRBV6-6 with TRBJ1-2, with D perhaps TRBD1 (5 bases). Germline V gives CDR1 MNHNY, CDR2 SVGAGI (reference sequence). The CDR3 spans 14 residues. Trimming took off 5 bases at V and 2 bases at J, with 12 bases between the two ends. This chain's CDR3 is CASSTSDRNYGYTF. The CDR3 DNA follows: TGTGCCAGCAGTACCTCTGACAGAAACTATGGCTACACCTTC.

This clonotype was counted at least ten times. CDR3 DNA: TGCGCCAGCAGCCTGACAACTAACTATGGCTACACCTTC. This encodes CASSLTTNYGYTF. V and J are TRBV5-1 and TRBJ1-2; D unresolved. This CDR3 has 13 residues. Trimming stripped 4 bases from V and 0 bases from J, with 7 bases between. Germline CDR1 reads SGHRS; CDR2 reads YFSETQ.

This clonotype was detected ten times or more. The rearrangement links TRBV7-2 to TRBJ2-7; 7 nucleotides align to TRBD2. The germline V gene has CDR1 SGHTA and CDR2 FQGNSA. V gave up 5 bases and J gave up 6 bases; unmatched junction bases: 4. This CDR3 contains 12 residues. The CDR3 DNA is TGTGCCAGCAGCACCCGGACTAGCGAGCAGTACTTC. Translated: CASSTRTSEQYF.

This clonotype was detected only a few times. CDR3 bases: TGTGCCAGCAGTGACTCACCGGCGGAGGGAACAGATACGCAGTATTTT. Translation gives CASSDSPAEGTDTQYF. This chain connects TRBV6-4 to TRBJ2-3; possibly TRBD2 for D (6 bases). With 0 bases removed from V and 3 bases from J, the gap between germline ends came to 13 bases. The CDR3 runs to 16 residues. Germline assignment: CDR1 MRHNA and CDR2 SNTAGT.

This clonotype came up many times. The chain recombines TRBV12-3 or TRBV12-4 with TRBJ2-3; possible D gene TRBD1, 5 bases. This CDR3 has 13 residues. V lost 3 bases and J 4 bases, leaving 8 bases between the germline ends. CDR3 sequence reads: CASSLLRADTQYF. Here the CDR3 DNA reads TGTGCCAGCAGTTTGCTCAGGGCAGATACGCAGTATTTT.

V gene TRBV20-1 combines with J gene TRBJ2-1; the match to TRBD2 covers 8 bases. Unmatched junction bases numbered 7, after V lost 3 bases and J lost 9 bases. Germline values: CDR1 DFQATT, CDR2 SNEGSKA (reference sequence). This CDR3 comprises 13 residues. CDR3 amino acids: CSARAGGPGEQFF. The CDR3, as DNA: TGCAGTGCTAGGGCGGGGGGCCCAGGTGAGCAGTTCTTC.

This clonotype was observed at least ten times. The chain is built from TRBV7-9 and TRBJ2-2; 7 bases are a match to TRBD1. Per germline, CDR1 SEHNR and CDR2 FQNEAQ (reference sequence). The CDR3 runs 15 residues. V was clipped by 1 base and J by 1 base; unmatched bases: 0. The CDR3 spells CASSLGDRNTGELFF. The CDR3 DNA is TGTGCCAGCAGCTTAGGGGACAGGAACACCGGGGAGCTGTTTTTT.

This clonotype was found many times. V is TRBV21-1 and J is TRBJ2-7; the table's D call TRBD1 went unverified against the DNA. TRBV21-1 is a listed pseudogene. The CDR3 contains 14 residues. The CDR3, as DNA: TGTGCCAGCAGGGGAGGGACAGGGACCTACGAGCAGTACTTC. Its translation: CASRGGTGTYEQYF.

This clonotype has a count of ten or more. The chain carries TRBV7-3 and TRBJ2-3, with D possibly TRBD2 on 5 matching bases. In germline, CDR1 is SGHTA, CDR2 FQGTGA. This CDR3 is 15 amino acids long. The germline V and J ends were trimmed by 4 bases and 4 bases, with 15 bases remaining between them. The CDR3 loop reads CASSSAGDLADTQYF. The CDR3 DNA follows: TGTGCCAGCAGCTCGGCCGGGGATTTGGCAGATACGCAGTATTTT.

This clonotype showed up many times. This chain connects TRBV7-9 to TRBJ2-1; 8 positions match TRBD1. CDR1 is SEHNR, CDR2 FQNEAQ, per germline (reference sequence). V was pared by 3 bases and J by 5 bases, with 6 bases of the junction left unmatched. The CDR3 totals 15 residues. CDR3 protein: CASSFGQGPHNEQFF. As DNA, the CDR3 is TGTGCCAGCAGCTTCGGACAGGGCCCCCACAATGAGCAGTTCTTC.